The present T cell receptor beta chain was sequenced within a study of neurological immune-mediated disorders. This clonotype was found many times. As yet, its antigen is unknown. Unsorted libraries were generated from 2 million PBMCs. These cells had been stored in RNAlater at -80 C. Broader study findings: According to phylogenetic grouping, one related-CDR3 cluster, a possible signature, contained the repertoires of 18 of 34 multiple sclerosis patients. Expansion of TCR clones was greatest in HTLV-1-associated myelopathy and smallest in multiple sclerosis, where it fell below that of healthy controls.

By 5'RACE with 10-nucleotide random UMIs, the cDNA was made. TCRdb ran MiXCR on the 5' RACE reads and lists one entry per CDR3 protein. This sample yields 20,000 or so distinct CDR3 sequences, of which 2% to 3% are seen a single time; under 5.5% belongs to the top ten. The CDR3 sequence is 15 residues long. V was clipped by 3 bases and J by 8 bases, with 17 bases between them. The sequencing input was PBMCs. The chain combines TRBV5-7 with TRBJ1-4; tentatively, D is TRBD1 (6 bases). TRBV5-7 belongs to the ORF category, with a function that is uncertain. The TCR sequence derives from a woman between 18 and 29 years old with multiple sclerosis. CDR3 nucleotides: TGTGCCAGCAGCTATTGTCGGGGGCGGAAAGAAAAACTGTTTTTT. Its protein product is CASSYCRGRKEKLFF.